One and the same sample provided the 20 T cell receptor beta chains below, sequenced in a study of T cell responses to AZD1222 COVID-19 vaccine. Produced via immunoSEQ multiplex PCR; TCRdb's table is partial and in-frame only. The data show some 110,000 clones, roughly nine tenths seen once. Here the sequenced sample was peripheral blood, taken on day 0 of AZD1222 vaccination. The source is an adult in good health.

The gene calls are TRBV29-1 and TRBJ1-2; D gene unclear. CDR3 length: 16 amino acids. The V gene lost 3 bases and the J gene lost 1 base, with 18 bases spanning the gap. Per germline, CDR1 SQVTM and CDR2 ANQGSEA. The CDR3 nucleotides are TGCAGCGTTGAGGGGATTCCCACTTTATTTAACTATGGCTACACCTTC. Amino acids: CSVEGIPTLFNYGYTF.

V is TRBV5-1 and J is TRBJ1-1, with D possibly being TRBD1 (6 bases). The V gene's germline CDR1 is SGHRS and CDR2 YFSETQ. V was pared by 0 bases and J by 5 bases, with 17 bases between. This CDR3 contains 16 residues. This CDR3 is CASSLEVGQIGTEAFF. For the CDR3, the DNA is TGCGCCAGCAGCTTGGAGGTCGGACAGATTGGTACTGAAGCTTTCTTT.

The CDR3 DNA reads as TGTGCCAGCAGACCTGGACAGGGAGTCAATCAGCCCCAGCATTTT. Translation: CASRPGQGVNQPQHF. V is TRBV6-5 and J is TRBJ1-5; 8 bases are a match to TRBD1. The CDR3 contains 15 residues. Germline CDR1 and CDR2: MNHEY and SVGAGI. V lost 6 bases, J lost 3 bases, and 7 bases stayed unmatched.

This rearrangement joins TRBV3-1 (or the pseudogene TRBV3-2) to TRBJ2-2, with 7 bases fitting TRBD2. The CDR3 has 16 amino acids. Trimming removed 4 bases from V and 3 bases from J; junction bases left unmatched: 8. CDR1 is LGHDT, CDR2 YNNKEL, per germline (reference sequence). The CDR3 sequence is CASSPPTSSYTGELFF. CDR3 DNA sequence: TGTGCCAGCAGCCCCCCGACTAGCAGCTACACCGGGGAGCTGTTTTTT.

V and J are TRBV28 and TRBJ1-4; D not certain. The V end was cut by 5 bases, the J end by 0 bases, with 4 bases between. Germline values: CDR1 MDHEN, CDR2 SYDVKM. This CDR3 contains 13 residues. CDR3 in amino acids: CASSRSTNEKLFF. CDR3 DNA: TGTGCCAGCAGTCGGTCAACTAATGAAAAACTGTTTTTT.

The genes are TRBV4-2 and TRBJ1-1, with D unclear. V lost 0 bases and J 0 bases, leaving 8 bases between the germline ends. In germline, CDR1 is LGHNA, CDR2 YNFKEQ. The CDR3 is 15 amino acids. CDR3 in DNA: TGTGCCAGCAGCCAAGAAGAGACCTTGAACACTGAAGCTTTCTTT. Encoded protein: CASSQEETLNTEAFF.

The V and J genes are TRBV5-1 and TRBJ2-7; a weak D match, TRBD2 (6 bases). The germline gives CDR1 SGHRS, CDR2 YFSETQ. The CDR3 totals 14 residues. The V gene lost 2 bases and the J gene lost 3 bases, with 12 bases spanning the gap. CDR3 DNA sequence: TGCGCCAGCAGCTTATCGGGGGACTTCTACGAGCAGTACTTC. As protein: CASSLSGDFYEQYF.

The rearrangement uses TRBV5-4 and TRBJ2-1; 8 bases line up with TRBD1. The CDR3 loop spans 16 amino acids. CDR1 is SGHNT, CDR2 YYREEE, per germline (reference sequence). Losses at the gene ends were 0 bases for V and 2 bases for J; bases not matched to a gene: 4. The CDR3 region has the DNA TGTGCCAGCAGCTTGGGACAGGGGTCCGCCTACAATGAGCAGTTCTTC. Amino acids: CASSLGQGSAYNEQFF. The full variable domain, in which reference TRBV5-4 and TRBJ2-1 provide the parts outside the CDR3, is ETGVTQSPTHLIKTRGQQVTLRCSSQSGHNTVSWYQQALGQGPQFIFQYYREEENGRGNFPPRFSGLQFPNYSSELNVNALELDDSALYLCASSLGQGSAYNEQFFGPGTRLTVL.

The rearrangement joins TRBV7-9 to TRBJ2-6, with 8 bases that match TRBD1. Germline values: CDR1 SEHNR, CDR2 FQNEAQ (reference sequence). The junction had 6 bases not matched to a gene; V was cut back by 5 bases and J by 0 bases. The CDR3 has 17 residues. The CDR3 sequence is CASSPRGRGSGANVLTF. CDR3 bases: TGTGCCAGCAGCCCCAGGGGGCGCGGCTCTGGGGCCAACGTCCTGACTTTC.

The chain recombines TRBV24-1 with TRBJ1-5, with 7 bases lining up with TRBD1. J gave up 6 bases and V 3 bases, and 7 bases lay outside the gene matches. This CDR3 region has 15 residues. Germline loops: CDR1 KGHDR, CDR2 SFDVKD. CDR3 sequence reads: CATSDTQQGSQPQHF. The DNA of the CDR3 is TGTGCCACCAGTGATACCCAACAGGGGAGTCAGCCCCAGCATTTT.

The sample holds one count of this clone. The chain combines TRBV19 with TRBJ1-2, with 8 nucleotides matching TRBD1. In germline, CDR1 is LNHDA, CDR2 SQIVND (reference sequence). CDR3 length equals 13 residues. V shed 3 bases, J shed 4 bases, and the junction held 1 base outside the gene matches. DNA for the CDR3: TGTGCCAGTAGTATCACAGGGGGCTATGGCTACACCTTC. Amino acids: CASSITGGYGYTF. The variable domain in full, completed from reference TRBV19 and TRBJ1-2, reads DGGITQSPKYLFRKEGQNVTLSCEQNLNHDAMYWYRQDPGQGLRLIYYSQIVNDFQKGDIAEGYSVSREKKESFPLTVTSAQKNPTAFYLCASSITGGYGYTFGSGTRLTVV.

This chain joins TRBV3-1 (or the pseudogene TRBV3-2) and TRBJ1-2; maybe TRBD1 (5 bases). The CDR3 has 13 residues. Germline V CDR1 and CDR2: LGHDT, YNNKEL (reference sequence). Trimming left V 0 bases short and J 10 bases short, with 12 bases between. CDR3 bases: TGTGCCAGCAGCCAAGATGGGGGAGGGCTCTACACCTTC. Encoded protein: CASSQDGGGLYTF.

This CDR3 is CASSPSGTGSAQLNEKLFF. CDR3 DNA: TGCGCCAGCAGCCCCTCCGGGACAGGTTCCGCCCAACTTAATGAAAAACTGTTTTTT. The chain joins TRBV4-3 to TRBJ1-4, with 8 bases fitting TRBD1. The J segment lost 4 bases and the V segment lost 4 bases, leaving 17 bases of the junction unmatched. Per the germline V gene, CDR1 is LGHNA and CDR2 is YSLEER. The CDR3 runs to 19 residues.

This rearrangement joins TRBV10-3 to TRBJ1-5, with 9 bases lining up with TRBD1. Unmatched junction bases numbered 6, after V lost 0 bases and J lost 0 bases. The CDR3 totals 18 residues. Germline V CDR1 and CDR2: ENHRY, SYGVKD. This CDR3 reads CAISESRGQGNSNQPQHF. CDR3 in DNA: TGTGCCATCAGTGAGTCGAGGGGACAGGGCAATAGCAATCAGCCCCAGCATTTT.

The V and J genes are TRBV19 and TRBJ1-3; 7 positions agree with TRBD1. J lost 2 bases, V lost 5 bases, and 3 bases had no gene match. The CDR3 is 14 amino acids. Germline V CDR1 and CDR2: LNHDA, SQIVND (reference sequence). The CDR3 sequence is CASSRQGAGNTIYF. Written as DNA, the CDR3 is TGTGCCAGTAGTCGGCAGGGGGCTGGAAACACCATATATTTT.

This sequence joins TRBV21-1 and TRBJ2-3; TRBD2 reflects the table's D call only, with no check against the DNA. TRBV21-1 is assigned pseudogene status. This CDR3 comprises 12 residues. In DNA, the CDR3 is TGTGCCAGCAGCAATAAAATAGATACGCAGTATTTT. It is translated as CASSNKIDTQYF.

The rearrangement joins TRBV6-5 to TRBJ2-1, with D hard to call. V was shortened by 6 bases and J by 4 bases, with 16 bases between the two germline ends. Looked up from germline, CDR1 is MNHEY and CDR2 is SVGAGI. The CDR3 spans 15 residues. This CDR3 reads CASRSPLGPYNEQFF. CDR3 sequence (DNA): TGTGCCAGCAGGTCTCCGCTCGGGCCATACAATGAGCAGTTCTTC.

The chain joins TRBV29-1 to TRBJ1-1, with a tentative D call TRBD1 (5 bases). V lost 3 bases and J lost 6, with 14 bases in between. Germline assignment: CDR1 SQVTM and CDR2 ANQGSEA. This CDR3 contains 13 residues. The CDR3 DNA reads TGCAGCGTTGAGGTTTTATGGGGCGCTGAAGCTTTCTTT. Translated, it gives CSVEVLWGAEAFF.

The CDR3 region has the DNA TGTGCCACCAGTGGCCCCCTGGGGACTGAAGCTTTCTTT. This encodes CATSGPLGTEAFF. The chain uses TRBV24-1 and TRBJ1-1; D is undetermined. Germline CDR1 KGHDR, CDR2 SFDVKD. Trimming shortened V by 5 bases and J by 5 bases, and 11 bases separated the two germline ends. The length of the CDR3 is 13 residues.

The chain carries TRBV2 and TRBJ2-7; TRBD2 matches at 13 bases. V was pared by 10 bases and J by 1 base, with 10 bases of the junction left unmatched. The length of the CDR3 is 16 residues. From germline, CDR1 is SNHLY and CDR2 FYNNEI. CDR3 amino acids: CATSPLGLAGSYEQYV. The CDR3 coding sequence is TGTGCCACCTCACCCCTGGGACTAGCGGGGTCCTACGAGCAGTACGTC.